This TCR beta chain originates from a study of blood T cell repertoires in COVID-19. Sequencing used immunoSEQ multiplex PCR; TCRdb keeps in-frame clones, though not all of them. Found here are approximately 300,000 clones, more than 80% of them singletons; the top ten hold about 7%. The CDR3 has 13 residues. Germline values: CDR1 KGHSH, CDR2 LQKENI. The V end was cut by 2 bases, the J end by 3 bases, with 8 bases between. What was sequenced was peripheral blood. The rearrangement uses TRBV18 and TRBJ2-7; a possible D gene is TRBD1 (6 bases). This clonotype originated in a woman between 25 and 40 years old with COVID-19, enrolled during active disease. DNA for the CDR3: TGTGCCAGCTCACCAACAGGGCGCTACGAGCAGTACTTC. This encodes CASSPTGRYEQYF.